This T cell receptor beta chain was recorded in a study of blood T cell repertoires in COVID-19. Overall study context: The United States, Italy and Spain provided the acute and convalescent COVID-19 samples. Sample material is recorded as cDNA or gDNA derived from T cells, B-cell-depleted T cells, or PBMCs.

The CDR3 totals 13 residues. Trimming stripped 10 bases from V and 6 bases from J, with 16 bases between. Germline CDR1 ENHRY, CDR2 SYGVKD. Methods used by the authors: By means of reference gene primer amplification, nucleated cell counts were estimated. Sequenced by immunoSEQ multiplex PCR; TCRdb stores in-frame clones only, minus some. The V and J calls and the clone size are those of that table, but D and trimming were determined from the DNA. The repertoire holds about 210,000 clones, 75% to 85% seen once, with about 5.6% in the top ten. The V call is TRBV10-3, the J call TRBJ2-4; tentatively, D is TRBD2 (6 bases). This sequence was found in a woman in her 70s with COVID-19, enrolled during active disease. The sample taken for sequencing was peripheral blood. The CDR3 coding sequence is TGTGCCACCCGGGACTTCCCGTCAAACATTCAGTACTTC. Its translation: CATRDFPSNIQYF.